This entry concerns a single T cell receptor (beta chain). Its antigen is still unknown. The sample holds no much larger clone one base away, and base qualities are not on file. The CDR3 regions of human TCRbeta chains were analyzed by immunosequencing. The study's own analysis went as follows. TCRs in the repertoires were compared against a reference library of SARS-CoV-2-specific TCRs that had been generated with the MIRA antigen-specificity platform. Breadth was defined as the fraction of unique TCRs that were SARS-CoV-2-associated, and depth was defined as the fraction of total T cells that were SARS-CoV-2-associated. Each spike-specific TCR was assigned to its reactive spike region and to a CD4 or CD8 class using the MIRA data. Log10-transformed breadth and depth values were compared by one-way ANOVA with Sidak's multiple comparisons tests. What TCRdb holds here is the immuneACCESS table cut down to in-frame rearrangements. Part of the clones is not present; checked against another copy, under half of the missing clones reflect an unresolved V gene, and the others are unexplained. V and J calls and clone size are as listed in that table; D and trimming were resolved from the DNA. A total of approximately 100,000 clones appear in this sample, roughly nine tenths of them only once. The ten biggest clones cover about 3.7% of the sample.

From V the trimming removes 5 bases and from J it removes 7 bases, while the gene matches leave 4 bases of the junction unaccounted for. The CDR1 and CDR2 encoded by the germline V gene (reference sequence) are SEHNR and FQNEAQ. The CDR3 holds 14 amino acids from the cysteine to the phenylalanine. Only the CDR3 region is kept as DNA, spanning 42 bases read in frame from base 1. The data were taken from a study of T cell responses to AZD1222 COVID-19 vaccine (dated by TCRdb to the early 2020s). The study in broad terms: AZD1222 recipients given second doses at about 4 weeks or at about 12 weeks were pooled, since spike-specific TCR depth and breadth were not found to differ between the two schedules. Enrollment into the trials was organized by age into subgroups of 18-55, 56-69 and 70-plus years, and those subgroups contained 148, 28 and 57 TCR-sequenced participants, respectively. TCR sequencing was performed for about 250 trial participants, of whom about 200 were given two doses of AZD1222 and around 25 were given two doses of MenACWY control vaccine. General conclusions and limits of the study: The 56-69-year group was small, and its depth increase did not reach significance, likely because of low power. Conclusions about previously exposed vaccinees are limited, since just six AZD1222 recipients were seropositive for SARS-CoV-2 at baseline. A significant rise in spike-specific TCR breadth and depth was observed after two AZD1222 doses relative to day 0 and relative to MenACWY recipients. Vaccine-associated CD4 TCRs spanned the whole spike protein, with dominant responses in regions 160-218 and 743-854. Most participants were white British and females outnumbered males, and the authors suggested that clonal diversity may have been underestimated. Reportedly, almost half of the unique spike-specific TCRs recognized epitopes lying outside the regions that are mutated in the B.1.351 and B.1.1.7 variants. Because no day 14 peak-response samples were available, the repertoires could be characterized only after the peak T cell response.

The sample's time point label, decoded: baseline before first vaccination. Vaccinee samples were obtained from the UK trials COV001 and COV002, which included a single-blind randomized controlled phase 2/3 trial of AZD1222 (ChAdOx1 nCoV-19) in healthy adults. For TCRbeta chain sequencing, PBMC samples from trial participants were taken at day 0 and at day 28 after the second dose. The TCR was taken from an adult in good health. The rearrangement combines TRBV7-9 with TRBJ1-6; 8 of the junction bases match TRBD1. The source was peripheral blood, collected on day 0 of AZD1222 vaccination. CDR3 region: CASSTGTGNSPLHF. The nucleotides read TGTGCCAGCAGCACCGGGACAGGCAATTCACCCCTCCACTTT.